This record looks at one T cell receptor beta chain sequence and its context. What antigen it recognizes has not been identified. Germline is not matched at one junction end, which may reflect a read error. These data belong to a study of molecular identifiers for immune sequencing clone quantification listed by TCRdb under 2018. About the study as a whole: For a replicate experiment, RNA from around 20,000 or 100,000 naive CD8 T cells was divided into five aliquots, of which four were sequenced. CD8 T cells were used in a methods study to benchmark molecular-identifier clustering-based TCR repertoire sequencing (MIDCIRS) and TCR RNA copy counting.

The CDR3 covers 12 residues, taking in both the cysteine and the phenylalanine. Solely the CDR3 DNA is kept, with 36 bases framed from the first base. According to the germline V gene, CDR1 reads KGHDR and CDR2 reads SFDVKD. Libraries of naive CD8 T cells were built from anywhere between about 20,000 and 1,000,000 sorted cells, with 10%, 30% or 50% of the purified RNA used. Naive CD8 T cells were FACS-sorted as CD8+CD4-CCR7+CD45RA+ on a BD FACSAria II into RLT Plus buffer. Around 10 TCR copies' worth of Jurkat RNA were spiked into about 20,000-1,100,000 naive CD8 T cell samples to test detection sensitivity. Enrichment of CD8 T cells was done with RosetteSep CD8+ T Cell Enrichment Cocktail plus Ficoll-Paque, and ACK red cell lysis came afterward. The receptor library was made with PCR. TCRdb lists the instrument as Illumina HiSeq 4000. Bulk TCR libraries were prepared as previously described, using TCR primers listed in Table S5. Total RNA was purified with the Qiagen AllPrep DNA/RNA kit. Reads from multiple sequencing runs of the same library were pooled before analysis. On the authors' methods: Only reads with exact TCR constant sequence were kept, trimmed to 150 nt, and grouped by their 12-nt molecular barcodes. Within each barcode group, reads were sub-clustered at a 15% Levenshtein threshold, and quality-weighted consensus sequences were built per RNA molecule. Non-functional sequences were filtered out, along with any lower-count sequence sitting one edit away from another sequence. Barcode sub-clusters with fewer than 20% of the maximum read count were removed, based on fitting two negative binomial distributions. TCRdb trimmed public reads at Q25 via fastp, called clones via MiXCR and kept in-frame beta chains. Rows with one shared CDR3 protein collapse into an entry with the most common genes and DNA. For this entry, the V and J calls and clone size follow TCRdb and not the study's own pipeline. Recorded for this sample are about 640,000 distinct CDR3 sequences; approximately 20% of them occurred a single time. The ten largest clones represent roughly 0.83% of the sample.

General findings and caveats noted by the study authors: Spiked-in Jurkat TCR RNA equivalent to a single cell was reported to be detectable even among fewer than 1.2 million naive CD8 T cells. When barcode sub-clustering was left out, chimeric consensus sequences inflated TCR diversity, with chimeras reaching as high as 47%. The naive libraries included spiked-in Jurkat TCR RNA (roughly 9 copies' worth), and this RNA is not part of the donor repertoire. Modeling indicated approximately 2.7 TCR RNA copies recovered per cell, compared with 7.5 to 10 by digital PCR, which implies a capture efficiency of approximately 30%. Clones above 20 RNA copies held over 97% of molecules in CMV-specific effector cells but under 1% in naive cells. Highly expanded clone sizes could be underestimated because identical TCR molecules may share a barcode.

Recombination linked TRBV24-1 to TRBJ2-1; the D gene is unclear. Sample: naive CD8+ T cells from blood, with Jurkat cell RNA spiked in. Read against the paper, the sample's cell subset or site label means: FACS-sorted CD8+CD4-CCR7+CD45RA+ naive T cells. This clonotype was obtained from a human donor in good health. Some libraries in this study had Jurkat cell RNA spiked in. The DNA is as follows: TGTGCCGCCAGTGATTTAGGCGATGAGCAGTTCTTC. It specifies CAASDLGDEQFF.